What follows are 32 T cell receptor beta chains derived from one specimen sequenced in a study of shared clonotypes between healthy human individuals. The method was immunoSEQ multiplex PCR; TCRdb's version includes in-frame clones alone and lacks a portion of them. The data contain over a million clones, around 95% of them singletons. The sequencing sample was made of naive CD4+ T cells sorted from blood. As for subset: CD45RA+ positively selected. Every receptor here comes from a man aged 30-40 years in good health.

V is TRBV11-1 and J is TRBJ2-7; no reliable D call. Per the germline V gene, CDR1 is SGHAT and CDR2 is FQDESV (reference sequence). The CDR3 consists of 13 residues. V was pared by 6 bases and J by 2 bases, with 11 bases between. In DNA form, the CDR3 reads TGTGCCAGCAGTCCTAAAGGTACCTACGAGCAGTACTTC. This translates into CASSPKGTYEQYF.

Comments on this clone: This same CDR3 is encoded by further DNA sequences in the sample. J is TRBJ1-5 and V is TRBV18, with a possible D match to TRBD1 (5 bases). Trimming removed 3 bases from V and 7 bases from J, with 10 bases in between. The CDR3 runs 13 residues. CDR1 is KGHSH, CDR2 LQKENI, per germline. The CDR3 DNA follows: TGTGCCAGCTCACCCGGGGGGAACCAGCCCCAGCATTTT. Its protein is CASSPGGNQPQHF.

The genes are TRBV4-1 and TRBJ1-1; 7 nucleotides line up with TRBD1. V was clipped by 4 bases and J by 5 bases; unmatched bases: 10. Germline V gene data show CDR1 as MGHRA and CDR2 as YSYEKL. The CDR3 spans 15 residues. As DNA, the CDR3 is TGCGCCAGCAGCCCCTTCCCACAGGGGCGGACTGAAGCTTTCTTT. Translating gives CASSPFPQGRTEAFF.

The V call is TRBV6-1, the J call TRBJ1-4, with a tentative D call TRBD1 (6 bases). In germline, CDR1 is MNHNS, CDR2 SASEGT. CDR3 size: 14 residues. Trimming stripped 3 bases from V and 7 bases from J, with 12 bases between. The CDR3 sequence: CASSDSRGIEKLFF. The CDR3, as DNA: TGTGCCAGCAGTGACAGCAGGGGAATTGAAAAACTGTTTTTT.

The chain carries TRBV18 and TRBJ2-2, with unresolved D. V lost 5 bases to trimming and J lost 7 bases, with 20 bases between them. Germline loops: CDR1 KGHSH, CDR2 LQKENI. The CDR3 has 16 amino acids. CDR3 residues: CASSYTPAPTGGELFF. The CDR3 region has the DNA TGTGCCAGCTCATACACCCCGGCGCCGACGGGCGGGGAGCTGTTTTTT.

CDR3 nucleotides: TGCGCCAGCAGCTTCCGGGACCAACCCTACGAGCAGTACTTC. Translation: CASSFRDQPYEQYF. The V gene is TRBV5-1, the J gene TRBJ2-7; TRBD1 or TRBD2 may be the D gene (5 bases each). Germline values: CDR1 SGHRS, CDR2 YFSETQ. The V end was cut by 2 bases, the J end by 2 bases, with 11 bases between. This CDR3 has 14 residues.

This clone was recorded once. The chain employs TRBV21-1 and TRBJ2-7; the table's D call of TRBD2 was not tested on the DNA. TRBV21-1 is labeled a pseudogene. The CDR3 is 15 amino acids. The CDR3 reads CASTQGLAGAYEQYF. CDR3 in DNA: TGTGCCAGCACCCAAGGCCTAGCGGGAGCTTACGAGCAGTACTTC.

The chain employs TRBV28 and TRBJ1-3; no clear D. V gave up 6 bases and J gave up 4 bases, with 16 bases separating them. Per the germline V gene, CDR1 is MDHEN and CDR2 is SYDVKM. The CDR3 is 15 amino acids. The CDR3 here is CASSTPGLPGNTIYF. Here the CDR3 DNA reads TGTGCCAGCAGCACCCCTGGACTGCCCGGAAACACCATATATTTT.

This chain connects TRBV11-2 to TRBJ2-7; TRBD1 matches 7 bases. Losses at the gene ends were 0 bases for V and 5 bases for J; bases not matched to a gene: 13. Germline lookup yields CDR1 SGHAT and CDR2 FQNNGV. The CDR3 extends over 17 amino acids. CDR3 residues: CASSLEIYGTDRNEQYF. CDR3 DNA: TGTGCCAGCAGCTTAGAGATCTACGGGACGGACAGGAACGAGCAGTACTTC.

This chain uses TRBV5-1 with TRBJ2-5; 11 positions agree with TRBD2. V was clipped by 3 bases and J by 5 bases; unmatched bases: 6. The germline CDR1 and CDR2 sequences are SGHRS and YFSETQ. There are 15 residues in the CDR3. Here the CDR3 DNA reads TGCGCCAGCAGCTCCAATAGCGGGAGGGATGAGACCCAGTACTTC. Amino acids: CASSSNSGRDETQYF. Full variable domain (rest looked up from reference TRBV5-1 and TRBJ2-5): KAGVTQTPRYLIKTRGQQVTLSCSPISGHRSVSWYQQTPGQGLQFLFEYFSETQRNKGNFPGRFSGRQFSNSRSEMNVSTLELGDSALYLCASSSNSGRDETQYFGPGTRLLVL.

V and J are TRBV10-2 and TRBJ2-1; 7 positions match TRBD2. The CDR3 runs 15 residues. V was clipped by 8 bases and J by 2 bases; unmatched bases: 9. Germline-derived CDR1 and CDR2 are WSHSY and SAAADI. Here the CDR3 DNA reads TGCGCCAGCTTGGGGGGAGGGAGGGCCTACAATGAGCAGTTCTTC. Its translation: CASLGGGRAYNEQFF.

This sequence joins TRBV5-1 and TRBJ2-6; 11 bases match TRBD1. Germline V gives CDR1 SGHRS, CDR2 YFSETQ. The CDR3 totals 17 residues. V lost 3 bases to trimming and J lost 2 bases; unmatched junction nucleotides: 4. The CDR3 nucleotides are TGCGCCAGCAGCTCCGGACAGGGGGCCACTGGGGCCAACGTCCTGACTTTC. Its translation is CASSSGQGATGANVLTF.

V and J are TRBV7-9 and TRBJ2-1, with TRBD2 matching 8 bases. Germline values: CDR1 SEHNR, CDR2 FQNEAQ (reference sequence). The J segment lost 5 bases and the V segment lost 1 base, leaving 4 bases of the junction unmatched. The CDR3 contains 15 residues. The CDR3 DNA reads as TGTGCCAGCAGCTTAGGCTTGCGGGAGGACAATGAGCAGTTCTTC. This translates into CASSLGLREDNEQFF.

The V and J genes are TRBV7-2 and TRBJ2-7, with D perhaps TRBD2 (6 bases). The ends were cut back, 5 bases at V and 2 bases at J, with 22 bases in the middle. The length of the CDR3 is 17 residues. Germline V CDR1 and CDR2: SGHTA, FQGNSA. The CDR3 reads CASSPRTRAGLPYEQYF. CDR3 bases: TGTGCCAGCAGCCCTCGGACGAGAGCGGGCCTTCCCTACGAGCAGTACTTC.

The V call is TRBV6-6, the J call TRBJ2-7; 9 nucleotides align to TRBD2. Germline V CDR1 and CDR2: MNHNY, SVGAGI (reference sequence). The J segment lost 3 bases and the V segment lost 7 bases, leaving 4 bases of the junction unmatched. The CDR3 loop spans 13 amino acids. The CDR3 nucleotides are TGTGCCAGCAATAGCGGGAGCGTCTACGAGCAGTACTTC. Translated, it gives CASNSGSVYEQYF.

J is TRBJ2-3 and V is TRBV25-1, with a possible D match to TRBD2 (6 bases). The CDR3 is 15 amino acids. Germline V gene data show CDR1 as MGHDK and CDR2 as SYGVNS. V was pared by 1 base and J by 2 bases, with 10 bases between. The CDR3 nucleotides read TGTGCCAGCAGTGAATTTAGCGGCCTCACAGATACGCAGTATTTT. Protein: CASSEFSGLTDTQYF.

This clone was observed once. The rearrangement uses TRBV19 and TRBJ1-5, with D hard to call. Trimming cost V 2 bases and J 2 bases, with 7 bases left between them. The CDR3 has 14 amino acids. In germline, CDR1 is LNHDA, CDR2 SQIVND (reference sequence). As DNA, the CDR3 is TGTGCCAGTAGTATAAGGGAAGGCAATCAGCCCCAGCATTTT. Amino acid sequence: CASSIREGNQPQHF.

The chain's CDR3 is CASSVGTSGDAGELFF. The CDR3 coding sequence is TGTGCCAGCAGCGTAGGGACTAGCGGGGATGCCGGGGAGCTGTTTTTT. This chain connects TRBV9 to TRBJ2-2; 12 bases agree with TRBD2. The V gene end was trimmed by 0 bases and the J gene end by 6 bases; junction bases not matched to a gene: 3. CDR3 size: 16 residues. From germline, CDR1 is SGDLS and CDR2 YYNGEE. The variable domain in full, completed from reference TRBV9 and TRBJ2-2, reads DSGVTQTPKHLITATGQRVTLRCSPRSGDLSVYWYQQSLDQGLQFLIQYYNGEERAKGNILERFSAQQFPDLHSELNLSSLELGDSALYFCASSVGTSGDAGELFFGEGSRLTVL.

This chain joins TRBV5-6 and TRBJ2-3; the D gene is possibly TRBD2 (5 bases). The CDR3 has 15 residues. CDR1 is SGHDT and CDR2 is YYEEEE in the germline V gene. V gave up 1 base and J gave up 3 bases, with 12 bases separating them. The CDR3 DNA sequence: TGTGCCAGCAGCTTGAAAGGGAGACTTACAGATACGCAGTATTTT. Translation: CASSLKGRLTDTQYF.

The sample holds a few counts of this clone. The rearrangement uses TRBV6-5 and TRBJ1-2, with a possible D match to TRBD1 (5 bases). The CDR3 loop spans 13 amino acids. Germline V lookup: CDR1 MNHEY, CDR2 SVGAGI. V lost 6 bases, J lost 3 bases, and 11 bases lay in between. The CDR3 DNA is TGTGCCAGCAGCTCTGACAGATACTATGGCTACACCTTC. It yields the protein CASSSDRYYGYTF.

V gene TRBV29-1 combines with J gene TRBJ2-3; D is unclear. Germline V gene lookup returns CDR1 SQVTM and CDR2 ANQGSEA. Trimming pared 8 bases from V and 1 base from J, leaving 10 bases between. The CDR3 covers 12 residues. CDR3 coding DNA: TGCAGCACTAAGACCGGCACAGATACGCAGTATTTT. This translates into CSTKTGTDTQYF.

V is TRBV9 and J is TRBJ2-2; tentatively, D is TRBD1 or TRBD2 (5 bases each). V lost 2 bases to trimming and J lost 6 bases, with 14 bases between them. Germline values: CDR1 SGDLS, CDR2 YYNGEE. The CDR3 spans 15 residues. Here the CDR3 reads CASSVEGSLPGELFF. The CDR3 bases are TGTGCCAGCAGCGTTGAGGGGTCCCTTCCCGGGGAGCTGTTTTTT.

V gene TRBV5-4 combines with J gene TRBJ1-2; D may be TRBD1 (6 bases). V gave up 7 bases and J gave up 0 bases, with 10 bases separating them. The CDR3 runs to 13 residues. CDR1 is SGHNT, CDR2 YYREEE, per germline (reference sequence). The CDR3 nucleotides read TGTGCCAGCTCTCGACAGGCTAACTATGGCTACACCTTC. It specifies CASSRQANYGYTF. Full variable domain (missing parts from reference TRBV5-4 and TRBJ1-2): ETGVTQSPTHLIKTRGQQVTLRCSSQSGHNTVSWYQQALGQGPQFIFQYYREEENGRGNFPPRFSGLQFPNYSSELNVNALELDDSALYLCASSRQANYGYTFGSGTRLTVV.

The genes are TRBV6-1 and TRBJ1-1; D not resolved. The CDR3 spans 15 residues. Trimming stripped 9 bases from V and 3 bases from J, with 20 bases between. Germline CDR1 and CDR2: MNHNS and SASEGT. The CDR3 protein is CASARVQLRDTEAFF. The CDR3 DNA reads TGTGCCAGTGCGAGGGTCCAGCTCCGGGACACTGAAGCTTTCTTT.

The genes are TRBV27 and TRBJ1-1, with unresolved D. V lost 2 bases and J lost 0, with 10 bases in between. The CDR3 extends over 15 amino acids. CDR1 and CDR2 (germline): MNHEY, SMNVEV (reference sequence). CDR3 amino acids: CASSLSETMNTEAFF. In DNA form, the CDR3 reads TGTGCCAGCAGTTTAAGTGAGACCATGAACACTGAAGCTTTCTTT.

The genes are TRBV10-3 and TRBJ1-5; D possibly corresponds to TRBD1 (6 bases). Germline lookup yields CDR1 ENHRY and CDR2 SYGVKD. The CDR3 consists of 14 residues. V was clipped by 6 bases and J by 6 bases, with 15 bases between them. CDR3 nucleotide sequence: TGTGCCATCAGCGACGGACAGTTCGGTCAGCCCCAGCATTTT. Protein: CAISDGQFGQPQHF.

This CDR3 is CASSLDSRKRYEQYF. The CDR3 region has the DNA TGTGCCAGCAGCTTGGACTCGCGGAAGAGGTACGAGCAGTACTTC. The chain employs TRBV5-6 and TRBJ2-7, with D unresolved. The V end was cut by 0 bases, the J end by 4 bases, with 14 bases between. Germline V lookup: CDR1 SGHDT, CDR2 YYEEEE. This CDR3 has 15 residues. The full variable domain, rest sourced from reference TRBV5-6 and TRBJ2-7, is DAGVTQSPTHLIKTRGQQVTLRCSPKSGHDTVSWYQQALGQGPQFIFQYYEEEERQRGNFPDRFSGHQFPNYSSELNVNALLLGDSALYLCASSLDSRKRYEQYFGPGTRLTVT.

The rearrangement links TRBV5-1 to TRBJ2-1; 14 positions match TRBD2. Trimming at V came to 4 bases and at J to 7 bases, leaving 19 bases not matched to a gene. CDR1 is SGHRS, CDR2 YFSETQ, per germline. The CDR3 is made up of 20 amino acids. CDR3 in amino acids: CASSTFGGTSGSWPGNEQFF. The CDR3 DNA is TGCGCCAGCAGCACATTCGGAGGGACTAGCGGGAGTTGGCCGGGAAATGAGCAGTTCTTC. Filled out from reference TRBV5-1 and TRBJ2-1, the complete variable domain reads KAGVTQTPRYLIKTRGQQVTLSCSPISGHRSVSWYQQTPGQGLQFLFEYFSETQRNKGNFPGRFSGRQFSNSRSEMNVSTLELGDSALYLCASSTFGGTSGSWPGNEQFFGPGTRLTVL.

V usage is TRBV4-1 and J usage is TRBJ2-7; TRBD2 aligns across 9 bases. With 6 bases clipped from V and 0 bases from J, the junction kept 0 bases outside the gene matches. This CDR3 region has 13 residues. Germline CDR1 and CDR2: MGHRA and YSYEKL. Here the CDR3 reads CASSSGSSYEQYF. Written as DNA, the CDR3 is TGCGCCAGCAGTAGCGGGAGCTCCTACGAGCAGTACTTC.

This rearrangement joins TRBV4-3 to TRBJ2-5; 8 bases fit TRBD1. From germline, CDR1 is LGHNA and CDR2 YSLEER. The trim removed 3 bases at V and 8 bases at J, leaving 8 bases unmatched. CDR3 length: 14 amino acids. Here the CDR3 reads CASSHEGQGATQYF. The CDR3, as DNA: TGCGCCAGCAGCCACGAAGGACAGGGAGCAACCCAGTACTTC.

The chain has TRBV2 and TRBJ1-1; D remains ambiguous. CDR1 and CDR2 (germline): SNHLY, FYNNEI. CDR3 length equals 12 residues. The V and J ends lost 1 base and 3 bases respectively, with 3 bases between them. The DNA of the CDR3 is TGTGCCAGCAGTGAAGGGGACACTGAAGCTTTCTTT. Translation gives CASSEGDTEAFF.

The chain recombines TRBV27 with TRBJ2-2, with D perhaps matching TRBD2 (5 bases). The CDR3 sequence is 16 residues long. From germline, CDR1 is MNHEY and CDR2 SMNVEV (reference sequence). V lost 5 bases and J lost 4, with 17 bases in between. The CDR3 nucleotides read TGTGCCAGCAGTCTGTACACTAGAATGATCACCGGGGAGCTGTTTTTT. This translates into CASSLYTRMITGELFF.